The present T cell receptor (beta chain) was sequenced within a study of OX40 agonist ivuxolimab in advanced cancers. For the wider study: Ivuxolimab was an agonistic, fully human IgG2 monoclonal antibody directed against OX40 (CD134), a costimulatory receptor. Intravenous ivuxolimab was administered to patients every 2 weeks at six dose levels: 0.01, 0.1, 0.3, 1.5, 3 and 10 mg/kg. Among the roughly 52 dose-escalation patients, some 19 had hepatocellular carcinoma, around 15 melanoma, 9 renal cell carcinoma and 9 head and neck cancer. In the dose-escalation cohort, approximately 82% of patients were male, and the mean age was approximately 60 years, with a range of 23 to 79. Prior anti-PD-1, anti-PD-L1 or anti-CTLA-4 therapy was permitted, and checkpoint inhibitors had been received by around 40% of dose-escalation patients. Partial responses occurred in three dose-escalation patients: two with cutaneous melanoma and one with hepatocellular carcinoma. Peripheral TCRbeta sequencing aimed to test whether ivuxolimab altered TCR sequence diversity and caused clonal T-cell expansion. The paper reports the monotherapy dose-escalation portion (N = 52 patients) of the phase I ivuxolimab trial. What the research found in general, with its limitations: Which antigens the clonally expanded peripheral T cells were specific for was not determined. In partial responders in the 0.1-3.0 mg/kg groups, normalized peripheral clonal expansion was found to be among the lowest, especially among CD8+ T cells. Low levels of normalized T-cell clonal expansion were also seen in some patients who did not respond. After ivuxolimab, CD8+ T cells had more expanded clones than CD4+ T cells on average. At doses of 0.1 to 3.0 mg/kg, clonal expansion of both CD4+ and CD8+ T cells in blood was seen between baseline and week 6.

Genomic DNA was extracted from sorted cells for sequencing of the TCRbeta CDR3 region. The immunoSEQ Assay was used for sequencing of TCRbeta CDR3 regions. TCRdb took over this immuneACCESS table, retaining in-frame rearrangements with V and J assigned. Such tables are incomplete; in checked studies, under half of the missing clones stem from an unresolved V gene, and the remainder is unexplained. The sample table lists approximately 82,000 clones, 88% of them with a count of one. Of the sample, 4.1% falls within the top ten clones. V lost 4 bases and J lost 1 base; the stretch between them is 10 bases long. Sequences GTSNPN (CDR1) and SVGIG (CDR2) are obtained from the germline V gene (reference sequence). Including cysteine and phenylalanine, the CDR3 has 13 amino acids. The sequence is cut down to CDR3 DNA, 39 bases in frame from base 1. Patients with autoimmune disease history or receiving systemic immunosuppression were excluded from the trial. Peripheral blood for TCR sequencing was drawn from every dose cohort at baseline, at cycle 4 day 1 and at cycle 7 day 1. The samples were taken from a phase I, first-in-human, multicenter, open-label dose-escalation trial of ivuxolimab. Adults with locally advanced or metastatic melanoma, renal cell, hepatocellular, or head and neck squamous cell carcinoma were enrolled in the trial. Before TCR sequencing, CD4+ T cells and CD8+ T cells from peripheral blood were sorted into separate populations.

Regarding this clone: What antigen it recognizes has not been identified. Base quality data are lacking; no much larger clone is found one base away.

Sequencing was performed on CD4+ or CD8+ T cells sorted from blood, taken in a trial of the OX40 agonist ivuxolimab. The chain joins TRBV30 to TRBJ1-1; D gene: possibly TRBD1, on 6 matching bases. This receptor was identified in an adult with an advanced solid tumor such as melanoma, head and neck, liver or kidney cancer. The DNA reads TGTGCCTGGACGGGGGCCCCGAACACTGAAGCTTTCTTT. Its protein reads: CAWTGAPNTEAFF.